These T cell receptor beta chains were read from a single sample in a study of T cells in tuberculosis. Libraries were prepared by immunoSEQ multiplex PCR; TCRdb keeps only in-frame clonotypes and omits some of them. Among about 30,000 clones listed, roughly 95% were seen once. The sequenced sample was PBMCs. These receptors all stem from a donor aged 5 to 30 with latent tuberculosis or without tuberculosis infection. CDR3s include the opening cysteine and the closing phenylalanine or tryptophan. The order of the fields is D gene, J gene, V gene, clone size, CDR3 protein, CDR3 DNA. D genes are given only for firm matches. Clone size is stated in some rows and not others, as once, few, many or a class when expanded.

>-|TRBJ2-7|TRBV28|-
CASSSTYEQYF
TGTGCCAGCAGTTCTACCTACGAGCAGTACTTC
>-|TRBJ1-5|TRBV19|-
CASSIGNRVQPQHF
TGTGCCAGTAGTATAGGAAACAGGGTTCAGCCCCAGCATTTT
>TRBD1|TRBJ1-4|TRBV15|-
CATSEDRVGAVKLFF
TGTGCCACCAGCGAGGACAGGGTTGGAGCGGTAAAACTGTTTTTT
>-|TRBJ1-2|TRBV27|-
CASSPPGGSYGYTF
TGTGCCAGCAGTCCTCCCGGGGGAAGCTATGGCTACACCTTC
>TRBD2|TRBJ2-5|TRBV5-6|-
CASTYGRWAETQYF
TGTGCCAGCACCTACGGGAGGTGGGCGGAGACCCAGTACTTC
>TRBD1|TRBJ1-3|TRBV6-1|-
CASSWQGDSGNTIYF
TGTGCCAGCAGCTGGCAGGGGGACTCTGGAAACACCATATATTTT
>TRBD2|TRBJ2-7|TRBV18|-
CASAGERGEQYF
TGTGCCAGCGCGGGGGAGCGGGGCGAGCAGTACTTC
>TRBD2|TRBJ2-3|TRBV11-2|-
CASRGLAGVGDTQYF
TGTGCCAGCAGAGGACTAGCGGGAGTTGGAGATACGCAGTATTTT
>-|TRBJ1-2|TRBV29-1|-
CSVQASRTGIPYGYTF
TGCAGCGTTCAGGCCTCACGCACAGGGATCCCCTATGGCTACACCTTC
>TRBD1|TRBJ1-2|TRBV7-2|once
CASSSLGGTGEHLKGYTF
TGTGCCAGCAGCTCGCTTGGGGGGACAGGGGAGCATCTAAAAGGCTACACCTTC
>TRBD1|TRBJ2-2|TRBV4-1|-
CASSRGTGGTGELFF
TGCGCCAGCAGCCGAGGGACAGGGGGGACCGGGGAGCTGTTTTTT
>-|TRBJ2-7|TRBV10-2|-
CASTSGAYEQYF
TGCGCCAGCACTTCGGGAGCCTACGAGCAGTACTTC
>-|TRBJ2-2|TRBV7-2|-
CASSSGRGDGGELFF
TGTGCCAGCAGCTCCGGCAGGGGAGACGGCGGGGAGCTGTTTTTT
>-|TRBJ1-2|TRBV11-2|-
CASSSAEGIDYGYTF
TGTGCCAGCAGCTCCGCGGAGGGAATCGACTATGGCTACACCTTC